This paragraph covers one TCR beta chain sequence. Looked up from germline, CDR1 is SGHRS and CDR2 is YFSETQ. The CDR3 extends over 15 amino acids. J gave up 7 bases and V 3 bases, and 10 bases lay outside the gene matches. The data were obtained in a study of cytomegalovirus exposure and HLA in healthy donors. It was with 60 Vbeta and 13 Jbeta primers that the PCR ran. Only in-frame clones appear in the TCRdb table, and some are missing; sequencing was by immunoSEQ multiplex PCR. The sample records nearly 110,000 clones, roughly 82% being singletons. The clonotype was recovered from a man in his fifties in good health and CMV-seronegative. V and J are TRBV5-1 and TRBJ2-1, with 7 bases aligning to TRBD2. The sequenced material came from PBMCs. CDR3 in amino acids: CASSSQRGLSNEQFF. The CDR3 DNA follows: TGCGCCAGCAGCTCTCAACGGGGACTATCGAATGAGCAGTTCTTC.